The 17 T cell receptor beta chains below all came from one sample that was sequenced in a study of blood T cell repertoires in COVID-19. Generated by immunoSEQ multiplex PCR, the TCRdb table keeps only in-frame clones and is missing some. This table has about 220,000 clones, 65% to 90% appearing once. Sequences were obtained from peripheral blood. Receptors were obtained from a man in his forties or fifties with active or convalescent COVID-19.

This clone was observed a few times. The genes are TRBV7-9 and TRBJ1-3, with D unclear. Germline assignment: CDR1 SEHNR and CDR2 FQNEAQ (reference sequence). The CDR3 is 17 amino acids. V lost 4 bases to trimming and J lost 0 bases, with 16 bases between them. CDR3 amino acids: CASSSTLLENSGNTIYF. Here the CDR3 DNA reads TGTGCCAGCAGCTCTACCCTACTTGAGAACTCTGGAAACACCATATATTTT.

This chain joins TRBV7-9 and TRBJ2-2; TRBD1 is a possible D gene (6 bases). Germline lookup yields CDR1 SEHNR and CDR2 FQNEAQ (reference sequence). This CDR3 is built from 15 residues. Between the trimmed V and J ends, which lost 2 bases and 3 bases, there was a span of 10 bases. The CDR3 bases are TGTGCCAGCAGCTTATCAGGACAGTACACCGGGGAGCTGTTTTTT. Translated: CASSLSGQYTGELFF.

This sequence joins TRBV30 and TRBJ2-7, with 10 bases that match TRBD1. Trimming at V came to 7 bases and at J to 4 bases, leaving 13 bases not matched to a gene. Germline values: CDR1 GTSNPN, CDR2 SVGIG (reference sequence). This CDR3 is built from 15 residues. The CDR3: CALEAKDRGTYEQYF. The CDR3 DNA reads as TGTGCCTTGGAAGCGAAGGACAGGGGGACTTACGAGCAGTACTTC.

V usage is TRBV19 and J usage is TRBJ2-3; D is undetermined. In germline, CDR1 is LNHDA, CDR2 SQIVND (reference sequence). The CDR3 is made up of 14 amino acids. Trimming removed 6 bases from V and 1 base from J, with 11 bases in between. CDR3 bases: TGTGCCAGTAGAGATAATGCGCGCACAGATACGCAGTATTTT. Translation: CASRDNARTDTQYF. Combining the CDR3 with reference TRBV19 and TRBJ2-3 gives the whole variable domain DGGITQSPKYLFRKEGQNVTLSCEQNLNHDAMYWYRQDPGQGLRLIYYSQIVNDFQKGDIAEGYSVSREKKESFPLTVTSAQKNPTAFYLCASRDNARTDTQYFGPGTRLTVL.

CDR3 region: CASSRGLKNTEAFF. CDR3 coding DNA: TGTGCCAGCAGCAGGGGACTGAAGAACACTGAAGCTTTCTTT. J is TRBJ1-1 and V is TRBV5-5, with D possibly matching TRBD1 (5 bases). The CDR3 sequence is 14 residues long. V lost 4 bases and J lost 1, with 11 bases in between. In germline, CDR1 is SGHKS, CDR2 YYEKEE (reference sequence).

This rearrangement joins TRBV6-1 to TRBJ1-2; 11 positions agree with TRBD1. Germline trimming cut 1 base from V and 7 bases from J; bases unmatched to any gene: 5. The CDR3 is 15 amino acids. Germline-derived CDR1 and CDR2 are MNHNS and SASEGT. Here the CDR3 reads CASSEGGQGVSGYTF. The CDR3 coding sequence is TGTGCCAGCAGTGAAGGGGGACAGGGGGTATCTGGCTACACCTTC.

This clone has just a few counts. The chain joins TRBV29-1 to TRBJ1-2; 9 positions match TRBD1. This CDR3 region has 12 residues. The V gene's germline CDR1 is SQVTM and CDR2 ANQGSEA. The J segment lost 8 bases and the V segment lost 6 bases, leaving 7 bases of the junction unmatched. In DNA, the CDR3 is TGCAGCGTCGAACAGGGGGCGGTCGGCTACACCTTC. This translates into CSVEQGAVGYTF.

The gene calls are TRBV4-1 and TRBJ2-7; 9 positions match TRBD2. This CDR3 region has 15 residues. Germline trimming cut 1 base from V and 6 bases from J; bases unmatched to any gene: 7. CDR1 is MGHRA, CDR2 YSYEKL, per germline. CDR3 loop: CASSQGLAGTGEQYF. CDR3 sequence (DNA): TGCGCCAGCAGCCAAGGCCTAGCGGGAACGGGCGAGCAGTACTTC.

J is TRBJ1-5 and V is TRBV9; D gene uncertain. The CDR3 has 15 residues. V was cut by 2 bases and J by 1 base, with 10 bases left in between. Germline V CDR1 and CDR2: SGDLS, YYNGEE. CDR3 in DNA: TGTGCCAGCAGCGTCGGGGTTGGGAGCAATCAGCCCCAGCATTTT. The encoded protein is CASSVGVGSNQPQHF.

This clone came up a few times. The J gene is TRBJ2-1, the V gene TRBV27; 7 bases match TRBD2. Germline loops: CDR1 MNHEY, CDR2 SMNVEV (reference sequence). This CDR3 has 13 residues. V lost 6 bases, J lost 9 bases, and 8 bases stayed unmatched. CDR3 amino acids: CASSLFAGVEQFF. Here the CDR3 DNA reads TGTGCCAGCAGCCTATTTGCGGGAGTTGAGCAGTTCTTC.

The rearrangement links TRBV7-3 to TRBJ1-1; TRBD1 is a possible D gene (6 bases). The germline CDR1 and CDR2 sequences are SGHTA and FQGTGA. The CDR3 length is 14 residues. Between the trimmed V and J ends, which lost 4 bases and 1 base, there was a span of 10 bases. CDR3 nucleotides: TGTGCCAGCAGCTCGACGACAGGGAACACTGAAGCTTTCTTT. Translated: CASSSTTGNTEAFF.

In this sample, this clone turned up once. The chain recombines TRBV18 with TRBJ1-5, with D uncertain. With 3 bases removed from V and 5 bases from J, the gap between germline ends came to 17 bases. The CDR3 has 16 residues. In germline, CDR1 is KGHSH, CDR2 LQKENI. The CDR3 loop is CASSPLPGGLDQPQHF. CDR3 sequence (DNA): TGTGCCAGCTCACCCCTTCCGGGAGGGTTGGATCAGCCCCAGCATTTT.

The chain employs TRBV4-3 and TRBJ2-7; TRBD1 matches at 10 bases. This CDR3 comprises 16 residues. J gave up 2 bases and V 4 bases, and 8 bases lay outside the gene matches. Germline CDR1 is LGHNA and CDR2 is YSLEER. The DNA for the CDR3 is TGCGCCAGCAGCCGGGGTCAGGACAGGGGGGCCTACGAGCAGTACTTC. Its protein is CASSRGQDRGAYEQYF.

The chain couples TRBV24-1 to TRBJ1-2, with 9 bases aligning to TRBD1. Germline V gene sequence: CDR1 KGHDR, CDR2 SFDVKD. The CDR3 sequence is 15 residues long. The V gene end was trimmed by 3 bases and the J gene end by 8 bases; junction bases not matched to a gene: 9. The CDR3 sequence: CATSDPGQGLGGYTF. CDR3 nucleotides: TGTGCCACCAGTGATCCGGGACAGGGATTGGGGGGCTACACCTTC.

This clone was seen a few times. This rearrangement joins TRBV5-1 to TRBJ1-4, with D perhaps TRBD1 (6 bases). CDR1 is SGHRS, CDR2 YFSETQ, per germline. The CDR3 totals 16 residues. Trimming removed 5 bases at V and 0 bases at J, with 14 bases between. The chain's CDR3 is CASSEGGFATNEKLFF. CDR3 DNA sequence: TGCGCCAGCAGTGAAGGGGGTTTCGCAACTAATGAAAAACTGTTTTTT. Looking up the rest from reference TRBV5-1 and TRBJ1-4 gives the full variable domain: KAGVTQTPRYLIKTRGQQVTLSCSPISGHRSVSWYQQTPGQGLQFLFEYFSETQRNKGNFPGRFSGRQFSNSRSEMNVSTLELGDSALYLCASSEGGFATNEKLFFGSGTQLSVL.

The rearrangement joins TRBV28 to TRBJ2-3, with D perhaps TRBD2 (7 bases). CDR1 is MDHEN and CDR2 is SYDVKM in the germline V gene. This CDR3 region has 18 residues. Deletions cut 3 bases from V and 2 bases from J, with 21 bases between. CDR3 in DNA: TGTGCCAGCAGTTTCCCTCGGGGGGCGGTAGGAATCACAGATACGCAGTATTTT. Amino acid sequence: CASSFPRGAVGITDTQYF.

The gene calls are TRBV7-2 and TRBJ1-5; no clear D. This CDR3 has 13 residues. V was cut by 1 base and J by 4 bases, with 5 bases left in between. Germline V gives CDR1 SGHTA, CDR2 FQGNSA. The CDR3 region is CASSLGPNQPQHF. The CDR3 bases are TGTGCCAGCAGCTTAGGGCCTAATCAGCCCCAGCATTTT. Looking up the rest from reference TRBV7-2 and TRBJ1-5 gives the full variable domain: GAGVSQSPSNKVTEKGKDVELRCDPISGHTALYWYRQSLGQGLEFLIYFQGNSAPDKSGLPSDRFSAERTGGSVSTLTIQRTQQEDSAVYLCASSLGPNQPQHFGDGTRLSIL.